The text below deals with one T cell receptor beta chain. Antigen: not known. UMI-tagged TRB cDNA libraries were built via 5' RACE. TCRdb reprocessed the 5' RACE reads and reports one entry per CDR3 protein, with no DNA. The sample shows around 140,000 distinct CDR3 sequences, and about 0.37% sits with its ten largest clones. The source of the sample is a study of CXCR3-negative and CXCR3-positive naive CD8 T cells. General study points: Both naive subsets had comparably high diversity; memory CD8+ cells much lower. CXCR3-positive naive cells had TRB CDR3s that were more hydrophobic than CXCR3-negative naive cells had. Both naive subsets, CXCR3-negative and CXCR3-positive, displayed similar TRBV-TRBJ usage, unlike memory cells. Cryopreserved PBMCs had partly decreased CXCR3 expression; fresh PBMCs were used in most assays.

This CDR3 is 17 amino acids long. Germline values: CDR1 SGHNT, CDR2 YYREEE (reference sequence). CD45RO-CCR7+CD27+CD95- characterized naive CD8+ T cells. This sequence joins TRBV5-4 and TRBJ2-6. Sequencing was performed on naive CXCR3+ CD8+ T cells from blood. This sample's subset: CD45RO-CCR7+CD27+CD95- naive CD8+ T cells expressing CXCR3 (TNR3+). The clonotype originates from a human donor in good health. Some clones in this sample may be carry-over from other donors' samples. The CDR3 loop is CASSLAGFITGANVLTF. Looking up the rest from reference TRBV5-4 and TRBJ2-6 gives the full variable domain: ETGVTQSPTHLIKTRGQQVTLRCSSQSGHNTVSWYQQALGQGPQFIFQYYREEENGRGNFPPRFSGLQFPNYSSELNVNALELDDSALYLCASSLAGFITGANVLTFGAGSRLTVL.